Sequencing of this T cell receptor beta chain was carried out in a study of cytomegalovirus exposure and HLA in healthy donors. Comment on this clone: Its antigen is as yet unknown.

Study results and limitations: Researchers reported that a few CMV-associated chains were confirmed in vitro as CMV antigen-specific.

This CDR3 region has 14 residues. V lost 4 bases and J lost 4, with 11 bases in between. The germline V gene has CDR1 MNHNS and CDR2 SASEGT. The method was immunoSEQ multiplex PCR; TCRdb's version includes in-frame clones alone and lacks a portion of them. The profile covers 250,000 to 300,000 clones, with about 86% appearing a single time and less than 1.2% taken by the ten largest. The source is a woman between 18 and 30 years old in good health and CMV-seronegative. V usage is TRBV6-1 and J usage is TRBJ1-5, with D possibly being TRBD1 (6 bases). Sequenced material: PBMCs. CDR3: CASSVHGQNQPQHF. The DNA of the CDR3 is TGTGCCAGCAGTGTACACGGACAGAATCAGCCCCAGCATTTT.